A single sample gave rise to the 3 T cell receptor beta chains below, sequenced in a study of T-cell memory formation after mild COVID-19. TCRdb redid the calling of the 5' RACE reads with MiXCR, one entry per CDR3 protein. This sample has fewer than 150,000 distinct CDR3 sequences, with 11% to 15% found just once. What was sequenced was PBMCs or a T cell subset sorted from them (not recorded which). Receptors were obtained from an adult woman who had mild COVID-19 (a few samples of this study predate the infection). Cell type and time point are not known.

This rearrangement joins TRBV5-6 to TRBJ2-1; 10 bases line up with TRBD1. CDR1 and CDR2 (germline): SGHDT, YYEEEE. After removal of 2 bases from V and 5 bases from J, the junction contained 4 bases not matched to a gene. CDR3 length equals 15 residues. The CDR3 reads CASSFGTGAHNEQFF. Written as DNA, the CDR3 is TGTGCCAGCAGCTTCGGGACAGGGGCCCACAATGAGCAGTTCTTC.

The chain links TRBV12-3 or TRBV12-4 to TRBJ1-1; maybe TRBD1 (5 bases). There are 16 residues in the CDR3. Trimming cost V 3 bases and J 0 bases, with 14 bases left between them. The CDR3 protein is CASSLAGAGMNTEAFF. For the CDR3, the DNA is TGTGCCAGCAGTTTGGCCGGGGCAGGGATGAACACTGAAGCTTTCTTT.

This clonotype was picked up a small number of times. CDR3 DNA: TGTGCCATCAGCCAGGGGGCCGGCGTACCTCAAGAGACCCAGTACTTC. This codes for CAISQGAGVPQETQYF. V gene TRBV10-3 combines with J gene TRBJ2-5, with TRBD1 matching over 8 bases. Losses at the gene ends were 6 bases for V and 2 bases for J; bases not matched to a gene: 11. Germline V lookup: CDR1 ENHRY, CDR2 SYGVKD. The CDR3 loop spans 16 amino acids.